This T cell receptor (beta chain) was sequenced for a study of blood T cell repertoires in COVID-19. Study details: T cells, B-cell-depleted T cells, or PBMCs provided the cDNA or gDNA that served as material.

As processed by the authors: Estimated nucleated cell counts came from reference gene primer amplification. Data came from immunoSEQ multiplex PCR; TCRdb stores just in-frame clones and leaves some out. The V and J calls and the clone size are those of that table, but D and trimming were determined from the DNA. The sample contains roughly 120,000 clones, about 70% of which appear only once. The germline V and J ends were trimmed by 2 bases and 3 bases, with 8 bases remaining between them. CDR3 length: 13 residues. Looked up from germline, CDR1 is MNHEY and CDR2 is SMNVEV (reference sequence). Sequencing input: peripheral blood. This chain uses TRBV27 with TRBJ2-7; no clear D. The receptor's source is an older woman with acute or convalescent COVID-19. CDR3 DNA: TGTGCCAGCAGTTTAGGCAGTATCTACGAGCAGTACTTC. Amino acids: CASSLGSIYEQYF.